Below, 9 T cell receptor beta chains from the same sample are listed, as sequenced in a study of T-cell memory formation after mild COVID-19. Using its own MiXCR run on the 5' RACE reads, TCRdb lists one record per CDR3 protein. The repertoire holds roughly 220,000 distinct CDR3 sequences, with 9% to 10% as singletons. Sequenced sample: PBMCs or a T cell subset sorted from them (not recorded which). Receptors were obtained from a man aged 18 to 30 who had mild COVID-19 (a few samples of this study predate the infection). Cell type and time point are not known.

In its sample, this clonotype was seen a few times. The chain recombines TRBV4-3 with TRBJ1-2; 8 bases align to TRBD1. Trimming at V came to 4 bases and at J to 3 bases, leaving 4 bases not matched to a gene. This CDR3 spans 14 amino acids. Germline V CDR1 and CDR2: LGHNA, YSLEER. This chain's CDR3 is CASSPLTGDYGYTF. In nucleotides, the CDR3 is TGCGCCAGCAGCCCCCTGACAGGGGACTATGGCTACACCTTC.

The chain carries TRBV7-9 and TRBJ1-1; D unresolved. Germline loops: CDR1 SEHNR, CDR2 FQNEAQ (reference sequence). Trimming removed 5 bases at V and 4 bases at J, with 8 bases between. The CDR3 consists of 12 residues. CDR3 DNA: TGTGCCAGCAGCATAGAGGTCACTGAAGCTTTCTTT. It translates to CASSIEVTEAFF.

The rearrangement links TRBV20-1 to TRBJ2-3; 8 bases agree with TRBD1. Trimming removed 1 base from V and 0 bases from J; junction bases left unmatched: 3. CDR3 length: 15 amino acids. Germline CDR1 and CDR2: DFQATT and SNEGSKA (reference sequence). CDR3 sequence: CSARGGQGSTDTQYF. The CDR3 DNA sequence: TGCAGTGCTAGAGGTGGACAGGGTAGCACAGATACGCAGTATTTT.

The chain couples TRBV2 to TRBJ2-1; 9 nucleotides line up with TRBD1. The V segment lost 5 bases and the J segment 7 bases; nucleotides outside the gene matches: 6. The length of the CDR3 is 14 residues. Germline-derived CDR1 and CDR2 are SNHLY and FYNNEI. The DNA of the CDR3 is TGTGCCAGCAGTCTACAGGGGGCCCAAAATGAGCAGTTCTTC. Translated: CASSLQGAQNEQFF.

This clonotype was counted ten times or more. The chain's CDR3 is CSASRGADTQYF. CDR3 DNA sequence: TGCAGTGCTAGCCGCGGCGCAGATACGCAGTATTTT. V and J are TRBV20-1 and TRBJ2-3, with unresolved D. The ends were cut back, 3 bases at V and 4 bases at J, with 8 bases in the middle. The CDR3 is 12 residues long. Germline V gene sequence: CDR1 DFQATT, CDR2 SNEGSKA (reference sequence).

This clonotype was recorded only once. The gene calls are TRBV5-1 and TRBJ1-2, with TRBD1 identical over 7 bases. J gave up 3 bases and V 2 bases, and 1 base lay outside the gene matches. The CDR3 extends over 13 amino acids. The germline gives CDR1 SGHRS, CDR2 YFSETQ. For the CDR3, the DNA is TGCGCCAGCAGCTTTACAGGGGACTATGGCTACACCTTC. Translated: CASSFTGDYGYTF.

The sample holds a few counts of this clonotype. The chain recombines TRBV30 with TRBJ2-1; TRBD1 agrees at 8 bases. The CDR3 has 15 amino acids. V gave up 0 bases and J gave up 6 bases; unmatched junction bases: 7. CDR1 and CDR2 from the germline V gene are GTSNPN and SVGIG (reference sequence). This CDR3 is CAWSVLGQGPNEQFF. The CDR3 nucleotides read TGTGCCTGGAGTGTACTTGGACAGGGCCCCAATGAGCAGTTCTTC.

This clonotype was seen more than once but under ten times. The chain combines TRBV20-1 with TRBJ1-1; perhaps TRBD1 as D (6 bases). This CDR3 is built from 15 residues. Germline CDR1 is DFQATT and CDR2 is SNEGSKA (reference sequence). Trimming removed 6 bases from V and 6 bases from J, with 23 bases in between. This chain's CDR3 is CSATTGWGNPSEAFF. CDR3 DNA sequence: TGCAGTGCGACGACAGGATGGGGGAACCCATCTGAAGCTTTCTTT.

The chain joins TRBV15 to TRBJ1-5, with D maybe TRBD1 (6 bases). Trimming left V 1 base short and J 2 bases short, with 18 bases between. Germline CDR1 is LNHNV and CDR2 is YYDKDF (reference sequence). CDR3 length: 18 residues. The DNA of the CDR3 is TGTGCCACCAGCAGAGGAATGGGGCAGGGGACGCGCAATCAGCCCCAGCATTTT. Encoded protein: CATSRGMGQGTRNQPQHF.